A single sample is the source of the 10 T cell receptor beta chains below, sequenced in a study of T cell repertoires in ileal Crohn's disease. Surgical specimens yielded lamina propria lymphocytes, which were density-gradient separated and then sorted. Some clones are missing from TCRdb's copy, which holds only in-frame ones; the method was immunoSEQ multiplex PCR. Of approximately 400 clones listed, roughly nine tenths are singletons. Sequencing was carried out using CD8+ T cells sorted from the ileum. Source of these receptors: an adult with Crohn's disease.

The chain links TRBV7-9 to TRBJ2-1; D is unresolved. Germline loops: CDR1 SEHNR, CDR2 FQNEAQ (reference sequence). V was cut by 4 bases and J by 10 bases, with 20 bases left in between. This CDR3 region has 15 residues. The CDR3 spells CASSSDSSTSREQFF. For the CDR3, the DNA is TGTGCCAGCAGCTCCGACTCGTCCACGTCTAGGGAGCAGTTCTTC.

This rearrangement joins TRBV7-8 to TRBJ1-1, with D possibly being TRBD1 (6 bases). Germline assignment: CDR1 SGHVS and CDR2 FQNEAQ. This CDR3 has 15 amino acids. Trimming removed 5 bases from V and 4 bases from J, with 17 bases in between. The CDR3 region has the DNA TGTGCCAGCAGCCCACGGGTGGGGGCATTCACTGAAGCTTTCTTT. This sequence encodes CASSPRVGAFTEAFF.

This chain connects TRBV4-3 to TRBJ2-1; TRBD2 agrees at 8 bases. The CDR3 sequence is 16 residues long. V gave up 5 bases and J gave up 2 bases; unmatched junction bases: 8. The V gene's germline CDR1 is LGHNA and CDR2 YSLEER. The DNA of the CDR3 is TGCGCCAGCAGCGGGTCGACTAGCGTCGCCTACAATGAGCAGTTCTTC. It codes for CASSGSTSVAYNEQFF.

The chain employs TRBV10-3 and TRBJ2-5, with 12 positions matching TRBD1. The ends lost 4 bases at V and 0 bases at J; junction bases unmatched: 3. The CDR3 covers 16 residues. Germline CDR1 is ENHRY and CDR2 is SYGVKD. CDR3 in DNA: TGTGCCATCAGTGGGGGACAGGGGGCCGACCAAGAGACCCAGTACTTC. It yields the protein CAISGGQGADQETQYF.

This chain joins TRBV5-6 and TRBJ2-5; TRBD1 might be the D (5 bases). The CDR3 runs 16 residues. CDR1 and CDR2 (germline): SGHDT, YYEEEE. Trimming left V 2 bases short and J 2 bases short, with 16 bases between. CDR3: CASSFGRGLLQETQYF. As DNA, the CDR3 is TGTGCCAGCAGCTTTGGAAGGGGCCTCCTTCAAGAGACCCAGTACTTC.

The chain links TRBV7-9 to TRBJ2-2; 8 nucleotides agree with TRBD1. This CDR3 is 15 amino acids long. Germline V gene data show CDR1 as SEHNR and CDR2 as FQNEAQ (reference sequence). The V gene end was trimmed by 5 bases and the J gene end by 5 bases; junction bases not matched to a gene: 7. This CDR3 reads CASSPPTGVTGELFF. The CDR3, as DNA: TGTGCCAGCAGCCCCCCGACAGGGGTTACCGGGGAGCTGTTTTTT.

The chain couples TRBV6-5 to TRBJ2-1, with a tentative D call TRBD1 (6 bases). This CDR3 region has 15 residues. Germline CDR1 is MNHEY and CDR2 is SVGAGI. V lost 0 bases and J lost 4, with 10 bases in between. The CDR3 DNA is TGTGCCAGCAGTTACTCGGTAGGGGGTTACAATGAGCAGTTCTTC. Translating it yields CASSYSVGGYNEQFF.

The V call is TRBV28, the J call TRBJ2-3, with 9 bases aligning to TRBD2. The CDR3 covers 15 residues. Losses at the gene ends were 3 bases for V and 6 bases for J; bases not matched to a gene: 7. The germline gives CDR1 MDHEN, CDR2 SYDVKM. This CDR3 reads CASSFSTSGTDTQYF. The CDR3 region has the DNA TGTGCCAGCAGTTTCTCGACTAGCGGTACCGATACGCAGTATTTT. The whole variable domain, remainder taken from reference TRBV28 and TRBJ2-3, is DVKVTQSSRYLVKRTGEKVFLECVQDMDHENMFWYRQDPGLGLRLIYFSYDVKMKEKGDIPEGYSVSREKKERFSLILESASTNQTSMYLCASSFSTSGTDTQYFGPGTRLTVL.

The count of this clone is one. The chain couples TRBV5-4 to TRBJ2-1; D is unresolved. The CDR3 runs to 13 residues. Germline V gives CDR1 SGHNT, CDR2 YYREEE (reference sequence). V lost 2 bases to trimming and J lost 8 bases, with 11 bases between them. The CDR3 DNA is TGTGCCAGCAGCTTCGGTCCCCCCTATGAGCAGTTCTTC. Translating gives CASSFGPPYEQFF.

V usage is TRBV7-2 and J usage is TRBJ2-5; TRBD2 aligns across 8 bases. After removal of 5 bases from V and 4 bases from J, the junction contained 9 bases not matched to a gene. The CDR3 loop spans 15 amino acids. CDR1 and CDR2 from the germline V gene are SGHTA and FQGNSA. The CDR3 loop is CASSTRGLAGETQYF. The CDR3 DNA reads TGTGCCAGCAGCACGAGAGGGCTAGCGGGAGAGACCCAGTACTTC.